The rows below give T cell receptor beta chains drawn from one sample of a study of blood T cell repertoires in COVID-19. Some clones are missing from TCRdb's copy, which holds only in-frame ones; the method was immunoSEQ multiplex PCR. The sample yields 45,000 to 65,000 clones, 65% to 85% seen once. Sequencing was performed on peripheral blood. These TCRs come from a man aged 40-49 years with acute or convalescent COVID-19. The CDR3 runs from the conserved cysteine through the conserved F or W. Fields, in order: CDR3 DNA, CDR3 protein, V gene, clone size, J gene, D gene. The D gene is left open where the match is weak. For some rows the clone size is stated as once, few or many, or as a class when expanded; others skip it.

CDR3nt: TGTGCCAGCAGCTCCGGGACAGGCAATCAGCCCCAGCATTTT
CDR3aa: CASSSGTGNQPQHF
v_gene: TRBV5-6
abundance: .
j_gene: TRBJ1-5
d_gene: TRBD1

CDR3nt: TGTGCCAGTAGAGCGGTTAGGGGAGGGGTTGCCGGGGAGCTGTTTTTT
CDR3aa: CASRAVRGGVAGELFF
v_gene: TRBV19
abundance: .
j_gene: TRBJ2-2
d_gene: TRBD2

CDR3nt: TGTGCCAGCAGTGGTCAACCCGGGACAGGGACCCGTAATTCACCCCTCCACTTT
CDR3aa: CASSGQPGTGTRNSPLHF
v_gene: TRBV6-1
abundance: .
j_gene: TRBJ1-6
d_gene: TRBD1

CDR3nt: TGTGCCAGCAGCCAACACTCCTACGAGCAGTACTTC
CDR3aa: CASSQHSYEQYF
v_gene: TRBV7-9
abundance: .
j_gene: TRBJ2-7
d_gene: .

CDR3nt: TGTGCCAGCAGTTTAGGGGCTCTCAATGAGCAGTTCTTC
CDR3aa: CASSLGALNEQFF
v_gene: TRBV27
abundance: .
j_gene: TRBJ2-1
d_gene: .

CDR3nt: TGTGCCAGCAGCCCCGGACTACCCTTGAAGGAGCAGTACTTC
CDR3aa: CASSPGLPLKEQYF
v_gene: TRBV13
abundance: .
j_gene: TRBJ2-7
d_gene: .

CDR3nt: TGTGCCAGCGGACAGGAGAACACTGAAGCTTTCTTT
CDR3aa: CASGQENTEAFF
v_gene: TRBV28
abundance: .
j_gene: TRBJ1-1
d_gene: TRBD1

CDR3nt: TGTGCCAGTAGTCCACAGGGGCGGGCGCAGTATTTT
CDR3aa: CASSPQGRAQYF
v_gene: TRBV19
abundance: .
j_gene: TRBJ2-3
d_gene: TRBD1

CDR3nt: TGTGCCAGCAGTGAGGGGACAGGCTTAACCTACGAGCAGTACTTC
CDR3aa: CASSEGTGLTYEQYF
v_gene: TRBV2
abundance: .
j_gene: TRBJ2-7
d_gene: TRBD1

CDR3nt: TGTGCCAGCAGTGTGCAGGCCCGGGGTGAAGCTTTCTTT
CDR3aa: CASSVQARGEAFF
v_gene: TRBV2
abundance: .
j_gene: TRBJ1-1
d_gene: .

CDR3nt: TGTGCCAGCAGCTTGGAGGTGACAGTGAACACTGAAGCTTTCTTT
CDR3aa: CASSLEVTVNTEAFF
v_gene: TRBV5-4
abundance: .
j_gene: TRBJ1-1
d_gene: .

CDR3nt: TGTGCCAGCAGCTTGTACAACGAGCAGTACTTC
CDR3aa: CASSLYNEQYF
v_gene: TRBV5-5
abundance: .
j_gene: TRBJ2-7
d_gene: .

CDR3nt: TGTGCCAGCAGCTCGGGACAGGGGCGACAAGAGACCCAGTACTTC
CDR3aa: CASSSGQGRQETQYF
v_gene: TRBV5-5
abundance: once
j_gene: TRBJ2-5
d_gene: TRBD1

CDR3nt: TGTGCCAGCTCACCCGCCGGGTTCACTGAAGCTTTCTTT
CDR3aa: CASSPAGFTEAFF
v_gene: TRBV18
abundance: .
j_gene: TRBJ1-1
d_gene: .

CDR3nt: TGTGCCAGCAACGAACAGGGGACCAACTATGGCTACACCTTC
CDR3aa: CASNEQGTNYGYTF
v_gene: TRBV5-8
abundance: .
j_gene: TRBJ1-2
d_gene: TRBD1

CDR3nt: TGTGCCAGCAGACAGACCCTTAGCACAGATACGCAGTATTTT
CDR3aa: CASRQTLSTDTQYF
v_gene: TRBV2
abundance: .
j_gene: TRBJ2-3
d_gene: .